The clone carrying this T cell receptor beta chain came up a few times. What it recognizes is unknown. The library targeted TCRbeta and was prepared with unique molecular identifiers. TCRdb re-derived calls from the PCR reads in MiXCR, one entry per CDR3 protein. The data contain 200,000 to 250,000 distinct CDR3 sequences, roughly 10% of them singletons. Germline V gene lookup returns CDR1 SGHTA and CDR2 FQGTGA. This CDR3 comprises 15 residues. V lost 1 base, J lost 9 bases, and 16 bases lay in between. The sample originates from a study of T-cell reconstitution after alpha-beta-depleted transplantation in children. General study results and limits: T cells produced anew were the main source of T-cell counts and diversity one year after transplant.

The source is a child under two years old with acute myeloid leukemia, due to receive a stem cell transplant. This rearrangement joins TRBV7-3 to TRBJ2-1, with TRBD1 as a possible D gene (8 bases). The sequenced sample was PBMCs, obtained before TCRalphabeta/CD19-depleted stem cell transplant. In DNA form, the CDR3 reads TGTGCCAGCAGCTTAAGACTAGCCGGACAGGGTGAGCAGTTCTTC. Amino acid sequence: CASSLRLAGQGEQFF.